This T cell receptor beta chain was sequenced during a study of neurological immune-mediated disorders. Preparation of the unsorted libraries drew on 2 million PBMCs stored at -80 C. With 10-nucleotide random UMIs included, cDNA was synthesized by 5'RACE. TCRdb reprocessed the 5' RACE reads via MiXCR and lists one record per CDR3 protein. The table shows approximately 32,000 distinct CDR3 sequences, with around 16% occurring only once. This clonotype has a count of ten or more. Antigen specificity is unknown. This CDR3 is built from 15 residues. CDR1 and CDR2 from the germline V gene are SGHTA and FQGNSA. The J segment lost 7 bases and the V segment lost 5 bases, leaving 7 bases of the junction unmatched. Study findings and constraints: The study found no CDR3 amino acid sequences shared by expanded clones across subjects, suggesting private repertoires in all groups.

The sample consisted of PBMCs. The sequence came from a man aged 65-85 years in good health. The genes are TRBV7-2 and TRBJ2-2; 10 nucleotides agree with TRBD2. The CDR3 loop reads CASSRSGGASGELFF. As DNA, the CDR3 is TGTGCCAGCAGCCGGAGCGGGGGGGCAAGCGGGGAGCTGTTTTTT.